Listed below are T cell receptor beta chains from one sample, sequenced in a study of blood T cell repertoires in COVID-19. The assay was immunoSEQ multiplex PCR, and TCRdb's table has in-frame clones only and misses some. The sample contains some 230,000 clones, around 83% of which appear only once. Sequencing was performed on peripheral blood. Every receptor here comes from a woman between 45 and 60 years old with acute or convalescent COVID-19. Both conserved end residues are part of each CDR3. D genes are given only for firm matches. Expanded clones are given a class, and other clones once, few, many or no size at all.

J	size	D	V	DNA	CDR3
TRBJ1-1	once	-	TRBV12-3/TRBV12-4	TGTGCCAGCAGCTTTAATACTGAAGCTTTCTTT	CASSFNTEAFF
TRBJ1-2	-	TRBD1	TRBV7-8	TGTGCCAGCAACCCAGGGGGCGGCTATGGCTACACCTTC	CASNPGGGYGYTF
TRBJ1-2	-	TRBD1	TRBV3-1/TRBV3-2	TGTGCCAGCAGCCAAGACAATCGACAGGGTTGGGGCTACACCTTC	CASSQDNRQGWGYTF
TRBJ2-1	-	-	TRBV14	TGTGCCAGCAGCCAAGACTTCTTGCACAGTTACAATGAGCAGTTCTTC	CASSQDFLHSYNEQFF
TRBJ2-3	-	-	TRBV15	TGTGCCACCAGCAGAGATTTTTTAGCAGATACGCAGTATTTT	CATSRDFLADTQYF
TRBJ1-5	-	-	TRBV7-8	TGTGCCAGCAGCTCAGCCCGGGGGAGCAATCAGCCCCAGCATTTT	CASSSARGSNQPQHF
TRBJ2-1	-	TRBD1	TRBV12-3/TRBV12-4	TGTGCCAGCAGCCCACAGGGGAATGAGCAGTTCTTC	CASSPQGNEQFF
TRBJ1-1	-	-	TRBV7-2	TGTGCCAGCAGCTTAGCGCTAGGGGAGAACACTGAAGCTTTCTTT	CASSLALGENTEAFF
TRBJ2-1	-	TRBD1	TRBV6-1	TGTGCCAGCAGTGAAGTGGGACAGGGGAGATACAATGAGCAGTTCTTC	CASSEVGQGRYNEQFF
TRBJ1-2	-	TRBD1	TRBV29-1	TGCAGCGCCCCGGACAGGGCAGACTATGGCTACACCTTC	CSAPDRADYGYTF
TRBJ1-1	-	-	TRBV5-1	TGCGCCAGCAGCCCCGAAGGGGGACGTTTGAACACTGAAGCTTTCTTT	CASSPEGGRLNTEAFF
TRBJ1-2	-	-	TRBV2	TGTGCCAGCACCGCCTCGACAGGAAAATATGGCTACACCTTC	CASTASTGKYGYTF
TRBJ2-7	-	TRBD1	TRBV15	TGTGCCACCAGCGCTCCTTCCCGGGACAGGACCTACGAGCAGTACTTC	CATSAPSRDRTYEQYF
TRBJ1-2	few	TRBD1	TRBV3-1/TRBV3-2	TGTGCCAGCAGCCAAGGTTACAGGGGGAATGGCTACACCTTC	CASSQGYRGNGYTF
TRBJ2-3	-	-	TRBV19	TGTGCCAGTAGTTGGCGAGGGTGGGCAGATACGCAGTATTTT	CASSWRGWADTQYF
TRBJ1-2	-	TRBD1	TRBV7-6	TGTGCCAGCAGCCCGGGACAGGGCTATGGCTACACCTTC	CASSPGQGYGYTF
TRBJ2-7	-	TRBD2	TRBV7-8	TGTGCCAGCAGCCCATCGAGCGGGAGGTCCGGGGAGCAGTACTTC	CASSPSSGRSGEQYF
TRBJ1-2	many	-	TRBV6-5	TGTGCCAGCAGTTACGCAGGGTCTGGATATGGCTACACCTTC	CASSYAGSGYGYTF
TRBJ1-1	-	TRBD1	TRBV5-1	TGCGCCAGCAGCCCCTCGTCGACAGGGGGCTTCTTTTTCTTT	CASSPSSTGGFFFF
TRBJ1-2	-	TRBD1	TRBV7-2	TGTGCCAGCAGCTCACGGACAGGGGAGGTAGGAGGCTACACCTTC	CASSSRTGEVGGYTF
TRBJ2-1	-	TRBD2	TRBV4-2	TGTGCCAGCAGCAACCAGCGGGAGGACAATGAGCAGTTCTTC	CASSNQREDNEQFF
TRBJ2-7	-	-	TRBV9	TGTGCCAGCAGCGTAGAGGGGCGACATGGCTCCTACGAGCAGTACTTC	CASSVEGRHGSYEQYF
TRBJ2-2	-	TRBD1	TRBV16	TGTGCCAGCAGCCAATGGGACAGGGGAACCGGGGAGCTGTTTTTT	CASSQWDRGTGELFF
TRBJ1-5	-	-	TRBV19	TGTGCCAGTAGGAGAGGGGGGGGAAGCAATCAGCCCCAGCATTTT	CASRRGGGSNQPQHF
TRBJ2-5	-	TRBD2	TRBV2	TGTGCCAGCAGTCCCCTGACTAGCGGAACTCAAGAGACCCAGTACTTC	CASSPLTSGTQETQYF
TRBJ2-5	-	-	TRBV4-2	TGTGCCAGCAGCCAAGCACAGACCGAAGAGACCCAGTACTTC	CASSQAQTEETQYF
TRBJ2-7	-	TRBD2	TRBV7-3	TGTGCCAGCAGCTTGGCGGGGGGCTACGAGCAGTACTTC	CASSLAGGYEQYF
TRBJ2-5	-	-	TRBV19	TGTGCCAGTAGTATACAAGGGAGGGAGACCCAGTACTTC	CASSIQGRETQYF
TRBJ1-1	-	TRBD1	TRBV6-2/TRBV6-3	TGTGCCAGCAGTAAGGGACAGGGGGTTTCCCTGGACACTGAAGCTTTCTTT	CASSKGQGVSLDTEAFF
TRBJ1-1	-	-	TRBV11-1	TGTGCCAGCAGCCCTTTTCTAGCTGAAGCTTTCTTT	CASSPFLAEAFF
TRBJ2-2	-	TRBD2	TRBV2	TGTGCCAGCAGTGGACTAGCGGGGGGGACCGGGGAGCTGTTTTTT	CASSGLAGGTGELFF
TRBJ2-1	-	TRBD1	TRBV2	TGTGCCAGCAGCCGGGACAGGGGGCACGATGAGCAGTTCTTC	CASSRDRGHDEQFF
TRBJ1-2	-	TRBD1	TRBV4-2	TGTGCCAGCAGCCAACCAACCGGGACAGGGGGAAATGGCTACACCTTC	CASSQPTGTGGNGYTF
TRBJ1-1	-	-	TRBV29-1	TGCAGCGGCCTACAGGGAGGGACTGAAGCTTTCTTT	CSGLQGGTEAFF
TRBJ2-1	-	TRBD2	TRBV7-8	TGTGCCAGCAGCTTTTTCGGGAGGGGCTCCTACAATGAGCAGTTCTTC	CASSFFGRGSYNEQFF
TRBJ1-5	-	TRBD1	TRBV9	TGTGCCAGCTCCCCGGGACAGGGGGCCTATAGCAATCAGCCCCAGCATTTT	CASSPGQGAYSNQPQHF
TRBJ2-4	few	TRBD2	TRBV27	TGTGCCAGCAGTTTTGGGGGGGGACAAAACATTCAGTACTTC	CASSFGGGQNIQYF
TRBJ2-5	-	TRBD2	TRBV5-5	TGTGCCAGCAGCTTGGCCGGGACTAGAGAAGAGACCCAGTACTTC	CASSLAGTREETQYF
TRBJ1-2	few	-	TRBV7-6	TGTGCCAGCAGCTTAGCAGGGGATGGCTACACCTTC	CASSLAGDGYTF
TRBJ2-1	-	TRBD2	TRBV9	TGTGCCAGCAGCCGAGCGGGGGGCCTAACCTACAATGAGCAGTTCTTC	CASSRAGGLTYNEQFF
TRBJ1-1	-	TRBD1	TRBV15	TGTGCCACCAGCAGCTTAGGTTATACGGGACAGACACCCATGAACACTGAAGCTTTCTTT	CATSSLGYTGQTPMNTEAFF
TRBJ1-5	-	-	TRBV19	TGTGCCAGTAGTATCGGACAAAACGGAAATCAGCCCCAGCATTTT	CASSIGQNGNQPQHF
TRBJ2-2	few	TRBD1	TRBV5-5	TGTGCCAGCAGTTCCGGACAGGGGCGAACCGGGGAGCTGTTTTTT	CASSSGQGRTGELFF
TRBJ1-2	-	-	TRBV2	TGTGCCAGCAGTGTGGGGCGTTATGGCTACACCTTC	CASSVGRYGYTF
TRBJ2-6	-	-	TRBV27	TGTGCCAGCAGTCGAGCCGGGGCCAACGTCCTGACTTTC	CASSRAGANVLTF
TRBJ2-3	-	-	TRBV5-1	TGCGCCAGCAGCTTACCCGGAGAAGGCGGCACAGATACGCAGTATTTT	CASSLPGEGGTDTQYF
TRBJ2-7	-	-	TRBV5-1	TGCGCCAGCAGCTTGGGGGGAGGTTTGCAGTACTTC	CASSLGGGLQYF
TRBJ2-3	-	-	TRBV27	TGTGCCAGCAGGACTAGCACAGATACGCAGTATTTT	CASRTSTDTQYF
TRBJ1-2	-	TRBD1	TRBV6-5	TGTGCCAGCAGTTACGGTCAGGGGGGCTATGGCTACACCTTC	CASSYGQGGYGYTF
TRBJ1-1	few	-	TRBV2	TGTGCCAGCAGGCCGGGACAGAACACTGAAGCTTTCTTT	CASRPGQNTEAFF
TRBJ2-5	-	-	TRBV21-1	TGTGCCAGCAGCCCACGGCCGGACAGGCAACAAGAGACCCAGTACTTC	CASSPRPDRQQETQYF
TRBJ2-7	-	TRBD1	TRBV10-3	TGTGCCATCAGTGAGTTGGGGACAGGGACAGACGAGCAGTACTTC	CAISELGTGTDEQYF
TRBJ1-5	-	-	TRBV19	TGTGCCAGTAGTCCAGGGTGGGGCAATCAGCCCCAGCATTTT	CASSPGWGNQPQHF
TRBJ2-3	-	TRBD1	TRBV5-1	TGCGCCAGCAGCCCGGACAGGGGGGGAGATACGCAGTATTTT	CASSPDRGGDTQYF
TRBJ2-1	-	TRBD2	TRBV30	TGTGCCAGCACCGCCTCCGGGACTAGCGGGAGGACCTACAATGAGCAGTTCTTC	CASTASGTSGRTYNEQFF
TRBJ2-5	-	TRBD2	TRBV9	TGTGCCAGCAGCAATAGCGGGGGGGTGACCCAGTACTTC	CASSNSGGVTQYF
TRBJ1-5	-	-	TRBV7-9	TGTGCCAGCAGCCCAGACGGGTTCAATCAGCCCCAGCATTTT	CASSPDGFNQPQHF